The 27 T cell receptor beta chains below were found in one sample sequenced in a study of identical twins (dated by TCRdb to about 2016). The library was generated by 5' RACE. Sequencer: Illumina HiSeq 2000. The raw public reads went through TCRdb reprocessing: fastp at Q25, MiXCR clone calling, in-frame beta chains kept. Every CDR3 protein is listed once, alongside the most common genes and DNA of its rows. This sample is represented by about 520,000 distinct CDR3 sequences; approximately 22% of them were singletons. Together, the top ten hold 0.8% to 1% of the sample. The data were also submitted as part of a second study, on T cells expressing NK-cell markers.

Sequencing was performed on CD4+ T cells sorted from blood. These receptors originate from a woman under 30 in good health.

This clonotype appeared a few times. The V call is TRBV11-3, the J call TRBJ2-7, with TRBD1 matching 7 bases. Germline lookup yields CDR1 SGHNT and CDR2 YENEEA. The CDR3 is 14 amino acids. V lost 8 bases and J lost 1; bases outside the gene matches: 8. CDR3 nucleotide sequence: TGTGCCAGCGCCCCCGGGACAGCATCCTACGAGCAGTACTTC. Protein sequence: CASAPGTASYEQYF. The variable domain in full, with the rest retrieved from reference TRBV11-3 and TRBJ2-7, is EAGVVQSPRYKIIEKKQPVAFWCNPISGHNTLYWYLQNLGQGPELLIRYENEEAVDDSQLPKDRFSAERLKGVDSTLKIQPAELGDSAVYLCASAPGTASYEQYFGPGTRLTVT.

The V gene is TRBV7-9, the J gene TRBJ2-3; D call uncertain. Trimming cost V 5 bases and J 2 bases, with 8 bases left between them. The CDR3 covers 13 residues. Per germline, CDR1 SEHNR and CDR2 FQNEAQ (reference sequence). The CDR3 sequence: CASSPPDTDTQYF. Here the CDR3 DNA reads TGTGCCAGCAGCCCTCCGGACACAGATACGCAGTATTTT.

On this clonotype: One end of the junction varies from germline; a read error may be responsible. CDR3 sequence: CASSLSGARNTIYF. The CDR3 DNA reads TGTGCCAGCAGTCTATCCGGGGCACGAAACACCATATATTTT. V usage is TRBV27 and J usage is TRBJ1-3, with D perhaps TRBD1 (5 bases). The CDR3 is 14 amino acids. Germline CDR1 MNHEY, CDR2 SMNVEV (reference sequence).

This clonotype was recorded a few times. The J gene is TRBJ2-5, the V gene TRBV20-1; possibly TRBD2 for D (5 bases). CDR3 length equals 13 residues. V was cut by 0 bases and J by 3 bases, with 8 bases left in between. From germline, CDR1 is DFQATT and CDR2 SNEGSKA (reference sequence). The CDR3 loop is CSARDPGKETQYF. CDR3 nucleotides: TGCAGTGCTAGAGATCCGGGAAAAGAGACCCAGTACTTC.

This clonotype was detected only a few times. V and J are TRBV7-2 and TRBJ1-2, with D unresolved. V dropped 4 bases and J dropped 4 bases, with 7 bases sitting between them. Germline V lookup: CDR1 SGHTA, CDR2 FQGNSA. The CDR3 is made up of 12 amino acids. Here the CDR3 DNA reads TGTGCCAGCAGCTCTCAGATCTATGGCTACACCTTC. Its protein product is CASSSQIYGYTF.

The chain carries TRBV6-5 and TRBJ2-2, with D perhaps TRBD1 (5 bases). Per germline, CDR1 MNHEY and CDR2 SVGAGI. Trimming removed 4 bases from V and 1 base from J, with 10 bases in between. The CDR3 covers 15 residues. The CDR3, as DNA: TGTGCCAGCAGTTTGCGACAGCTGAACACCGGGGAGCTGTTTTTT. Translation: CASSLRQLNTGELFF.

V and J are TRBV9 and TRBJ2-3; 12 bases are a match to TRBD2. Losses at the gene ends were 3 bases for V and 5 bases for J; bases not matched to a gene: 7. Per the germline V gene, CDR1 is SGDLS and CDR2 is YYNGEE. The CDR3 extends over 16 amino acids. The CDR3 bases are TGTGCCAGCAGCGCAAGGACTAGCGGGGATCGAGATACGCAGTATTTT. Protein product: CASSARTSGDRDTQYF.

The chain joins TRBV5-1 to TRBJ2-1, with TRBD2 identical over 7 bases. The CDR3 is made up of 14 amino acids. Germline V gene data show CDR1 as SGHRS and CDR2 as YFSETQ. Germline trimming cut 3 bases from V and 2 bases from J; bases unmatched to any gene: 2. CDR3 loop: CASSSGGTYNEQFF. In DNA form, the CDR3 reads TGCGCCAGCAGCTCGGGAGGCACCTACAATGAGCAGTTCTTC.

J is TRBJ2-7 and V is TRBV5-1, with 7 nucleotides matching TRBD1. V lost 4 bases, J lost 2 bases, and 3 bases stayed unmatched. Germline CDR1 reads SGHRS; CDR2 reads YFSETQ. The CDR3 totals 13 residues. CDR3 nucleotides: TGCGCCAGCAGCGGGGACAGAACCTACGAGCAGTACTTC. Translated: CASSGDRTYEQYF.

This clonotype was observed a handful of times. The chain employs TRBV5-1 and TRBJ2-5; perhaps D is TRBD1 or TRBD2 (5 bases each). The CDR3 is made up of 14 amino acids. CDR1 SGHRS and CDR2 YFSETQ come from the germline V gene. The V end was cut by 0 bases, the J end by 5 bases, with 11 bases between. The CDR3 region is CASSLAGLGETQYF. CDR3 nucleotides: TGCGCCAGCAGCTTGGCGGGGCTCGGGGAGACCCAGTACTTC.

The chain employs TRBV11-2 and TRBJ2-3; D is unresolved. CDR3 size: 11 residues. The V gene's germline CDR1 is SGHAT and CDR2 FQNNGV. The V and J ends lost 4 bases and 8 bases respectively, with 7 bases between them. CDR3: CASSSFGTQYF. CDR3 nucleotide sequence: TGTGCCAGCAGCTCGTTCGGTACGCAGTATTTT.

V usage is TRBV15 and J usage is TRBJ2-1; D gene unclear. This CDR3 has 13 amino acids. Per the germline V gene, CDR1 is LNHNV and CDR2 is YYDKDF (reference sequence). Trimming took 1 base from V and 7 from J, leaving 8 bases between them. CDR3 amino acids: CATSRVVENEQFF. The CDR3 DNA follows: TGTGCCACCAGCAGAGTCGTAGAAAATGAGCAGTTCTTC.

A word on this clonotype: An end of the junction differs from the germline gene, which may be a read error. The V and J genes are TRBV9 and TRBJ2-1, with D maybe TRBD2 (6 bases). The germline gives CDR1 SGDLS, CDR2 YYNGEE. This CDR3 contains 15 residues. CDR3 loop: CASSPSASSYNERFF. CDR3 DNA: TGTGCCAGCAGCCCTAGCGCGAGCTCCTACAATGAGCGGTTCTTC.

The V call is TRBV5-1, the J call TRBJ2-3; TRBD2 agrees at 9 bases. With V trimmed by 6 bases and J by 2 bases, 7 bases remained unmatched. This CDR3 contains 15 residues. Germline V gene sequence: CDR1 SGHRS, CDR2 YFSETQ. Written as DNA, the CDR3 is TGCGCCAGCATGAGCCTAGCGGGGCACACAGATACGCAGTATTTT. Translating it yields CASMSLAGHTDTQYF.

The CDR3 spells CASSYRDDASGYTF. CDR3 DNA: TGTGCCAGCTCATACCGGGACGACGCCAGTGGCTACACCTTC. The chain combines TRBV18 with TRBJ1-2; D is possibly TRBD1 (5 bases). This CDR3 is 14 amino acids long. The V end was cut by 5 bases, the J end by 7 bases, with 17 bases between. Per the germline V gene, CDR1 is KGHSH and CDR2 is LQKENI.

The V and J genes are TRBV11-3 and TRBJ2-7; tentative D call: TRBD1 (5 bases). Germline-derived CDR1 and CDR2 are SGHNT and YENEEA. With 1 base removed from V and 0 bases from J, the gap between germline ends came to 10 bases. The length of the CDR3 is 15 residues. Here the CDR3 reads CASSLGQGSSYEQYF. For the CDR3, the DNA is TGTGCCAGCAGCTTAGGCCAGGGAAGCTCCTACGAGCAGTACTTC.

V and J are TRBV7-9 and TRBJ2-1, with D unclear. Trimming shortened V by 5 bases and J by 5 bases, and 16 bases separated the two germline ends. CDR3 length equals 15 residues. Germline V gives CDR1 SEHNR, CDR2 FQNEAQ (reference sequence). CDR3 loop: CASSLLFRPDNEQFF. CDR3 DNA sequence: TGTGCCAGCAGCCTACTTTTTCGACCGGACAATGAGCAGTTCTTC.

The chain uses TRBV11-2 and TRBJ2-2; TRBD2 might be the D (6 bases). The CDR3 loop spans 15 amino acids. V lost 2 bases and J 2 bases, leaving 9 bases between the germline ends. The V gene's germline CDR1 is SGHAT and CDR2 FQNNGV. CDR3 nucleotide sequence: TGTGCCAGCAGCTTACCCGGGACTAACACCGGGGAGCTGTTTTTT. Amino acids: CASSLPGTNTGELFF.

This chain links TRBV12-5 with TRBJ2-1; D ambiguous. The CDR3 is 13 residues long. The germline V and J ends were trimmed by 1 base and 8 bases, with 9 bases remaining between them. Per germline, CDR1 LGHNT and CDR2 FRNRAP. DNA for the CDR3: TGTGCTAGTGGTTTGGATACTGACTATGAGCAGTTCTTC. Amino acids: CASGLDTDYEQFF.

This clonotype was observed a few times. This sequence joins TRBV19 and TRBJ1-1; 7 bases are a match to TRBD1. Germline CDR1 LNHDA, CDR2 SQIVND (reference sequence). Losses at the gene ends were 7 bases for V and 0 bases for J; bases not matched to a gene: 5. The CDR3 extends over 14 amino acids. In DNA, the CDR3 is TGTGCCAGTAAAGGGGACAGACTGAACACTGAAGCTTTCTTT. Translated: CASKGDRLNTEAFF.

The table lists this clonotype with many counts. The chain is built from TRBV28 and TRBJ1-5; 7 nucleotides match TRBD1. The CDR3 sequence is 17 residues long. After removal of 4 bases from V and 0 bases from J, the junction contained 9 bases not matched to a gene. In germline, CDR1 is MDHEN, CDR2 SYDVKM. In DNA, the CDR3 is TGTGCCAGCAGTTCTCGACAGGGAGGAAGTAGCAATCAGCCCCAGCATTTT. Translating it yields CASSSRQGGSSNQPQHF.

V usage is TRBV12-3 or TRBV12-4 and J usage is TRBJ2-7; D remains ambiguous. The CDR3 is 11 residues long. Trimming took 2 bases from V and 5 from J, leaving 4 bases between them. The DNA of the CDR3 is TGTGCCAGCAGTTTAACAAACGAGCAGTACTTC. This gives the protein CASSLTNEQYF.

This chain links TRBV21-1 with TRBJ2-1; whether TRBD1, the table's D call, matches the DNA was not checked. TRBV21-1 is shown as a pseudogene. This CDR3 region has 16 residues. CDR3 sequence reads: CASSYHRPRSYNEQFF. The CDR3 nucleotides read TGTGCCAGCAGCTACCACAGGCCCCGCTCCTACAATGAGCAGTTCTTC.

This clonotype was detected only a few times. The rearrangement joins TRBV12-3 or TRBV12-4 to TRBJ2-7; a possible D gene is TRBD2 (6 bases). V was shortened by 6 bases and J by 4 bases, with 19 bases between the two germline ends. This CDR3 is 15 amino acids long. The CDR3 nucleotides are TGTGCCAGCAGCCCGTTGGGACTCTCTTCATACGAGCAGTACTTC. It yields the protein CASSPLGLSSYEQYF.

The chain carries TRBV27 and TRBJ2-2, with D perhaps given as TRBD1 or TRBD2 (6 bases each). The germline CDR1 and CDR2 sequences are MNHEY and SMNVEV (reference sequence). Trimming cost V 3 bases and J 6 bases, with 17 bases left between them. The CDR3 is 16 residues long. The CDR3 region has the DNA TGTGCCAGCAGTTTTGGACTACCAGGGGTCCCCGGGGAGCTGTTTTTT. It translates to CASSFGLPGVPGELFF.

This clonotype occurred a few times. This sequence joins TRBV29-1 and TRBJ2-7; 7 bases line up with TRBD2. CDR3 length: 16 amino acids. V gave up 4 bases and J gave up 2 bases; unmatched junction bases: 14. Germline V lookup: CDR1 SQVTM, CDR2 ANQGSEA. The CDR3 DNA sequence: TGCAGCGTTGTTAGTGTACGGCGGGAGAAACCCTACGAGCAGTACTTC. Encoded protein: CSVVSVRREKPYEQYF.

V is TRBV7-2 and J is TRBJ2-1; 8 nucleotides match TRBD2. V lost 2 bases to trimming and J lost 7 bases; unmatched junction nucleotides: 10. Germline assignment: CDR1 SGHTA and CDR2 FQGNSA. This CDR3 is built from 16 residues. In DNA, the CDR3 is TGTGCCAGCAGCTTACGTAGCGGGAAAACGAGGAATGAGCAGTTCTTC. Translating it yields CASSLRSGKTRNEQFF.